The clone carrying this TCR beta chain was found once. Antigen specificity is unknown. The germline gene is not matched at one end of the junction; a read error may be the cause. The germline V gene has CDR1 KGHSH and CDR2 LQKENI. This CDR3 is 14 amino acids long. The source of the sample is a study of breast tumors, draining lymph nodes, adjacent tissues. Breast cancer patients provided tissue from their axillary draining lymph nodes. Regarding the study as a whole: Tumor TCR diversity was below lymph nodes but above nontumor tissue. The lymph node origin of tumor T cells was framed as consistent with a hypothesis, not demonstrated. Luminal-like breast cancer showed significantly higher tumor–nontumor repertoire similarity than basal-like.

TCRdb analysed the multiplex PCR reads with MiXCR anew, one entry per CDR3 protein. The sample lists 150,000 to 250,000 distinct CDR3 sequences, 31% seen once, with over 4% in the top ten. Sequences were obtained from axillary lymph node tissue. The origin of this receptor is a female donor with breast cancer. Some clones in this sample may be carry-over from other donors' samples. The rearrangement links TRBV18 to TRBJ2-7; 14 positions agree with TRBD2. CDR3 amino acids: CASSGTSGSYERYF. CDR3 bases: TGTGCCAGCTCGGGGACTAGCGGGAGCTACGAGCGGTACTTC.